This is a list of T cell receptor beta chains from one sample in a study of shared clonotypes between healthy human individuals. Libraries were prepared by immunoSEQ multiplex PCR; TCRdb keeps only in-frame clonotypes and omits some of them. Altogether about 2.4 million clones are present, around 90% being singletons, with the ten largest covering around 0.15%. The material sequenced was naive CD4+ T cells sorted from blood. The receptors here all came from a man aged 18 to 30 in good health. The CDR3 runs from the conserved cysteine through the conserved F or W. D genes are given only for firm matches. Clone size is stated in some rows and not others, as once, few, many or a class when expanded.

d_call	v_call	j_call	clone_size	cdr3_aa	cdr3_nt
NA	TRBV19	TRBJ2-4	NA	CASSMSSLLGLAKNIQYF	TGTGCCAGTAGTATGTCCTCTTTACTAGGGCTAGCCAAAAACATTCAGTACTTC
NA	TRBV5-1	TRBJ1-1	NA	CASSLGSGLNTEAFF	TGCGCCAGCAGCTTGGGTTCAGGGTTGAACACTGAAGCTTTCTTT
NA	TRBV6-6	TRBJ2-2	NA	CASRGDNTGELFF	TGTGCCAGCAGGGGGGATAACACCGGGGAGCTGTTTTTT
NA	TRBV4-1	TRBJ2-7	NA	CASSPSRLDPKREQYF	TGCGCCAGCAGCCCCAGCCGTTTAGATCCCAAACGCGAGCAGTACTTC
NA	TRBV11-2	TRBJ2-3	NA	CASSLERLSTDTQYF	TGTGCCAGCAGCTTAGAGAGACTCAGCACAGATACGCAGTATTTT
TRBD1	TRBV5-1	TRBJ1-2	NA	CASSLSTGDEYGYTF	TGCGCCAGCAGCTTGAGTACAGGGGATGAATATGGCTACACCTTC
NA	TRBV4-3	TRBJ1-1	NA	CASSQDWQGTEAFF	TGCGCCAGCAGCCAAGATTGGCAGGGCACTGAAGCTTTCTTT
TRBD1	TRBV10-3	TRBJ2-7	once	CAISEGTGGGYEQYF	TGTGCCATCAGTGAGGGGACAGGGGGTGGCTACGAGCAGTACTTC
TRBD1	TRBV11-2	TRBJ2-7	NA	CASSLAGTGPYEQYF	TGTGCCAGCAGCTTAGCCGGGACAGGGCCCTACGAGCAGTACTTC
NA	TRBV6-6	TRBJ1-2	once	CASSPEGGYGYTF	TGTGCCAGCAGTCCTGAAGGGGGGTATGGCTACACCTTC
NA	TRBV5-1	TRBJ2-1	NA	CASSPGVRVGYNEQFF	TGCGCCAGCAGCCCCGGGGTTAGGGTTGGATACAATGAGCAGTTCTTC
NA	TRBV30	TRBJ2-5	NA	CAWSKGKETQYF	TGTGCCTGGAGCAAAGGGAAAGAGACCCAGTACTTC
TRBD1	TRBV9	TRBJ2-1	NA	CASSKGQGHNEQFF	TGTGCCAGCAGCAAGGGACAGGGGCACAATGAGCAGTTCTTC
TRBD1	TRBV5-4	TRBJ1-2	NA	CASSNDRVYGYTF	TGTGCCAGCAGCAATGACAGGGTCTATGGCTACACCTTC
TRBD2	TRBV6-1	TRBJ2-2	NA	CASSELSGSIVRELFF	TGTGCCAGCAGTGAACTTAGCGGGAGTATTGTACGGGAGCTGTTTTTT
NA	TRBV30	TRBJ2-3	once	CAWSPGEVTDTQYF	TGTGCCTGGAGCCCCGGAGAGGTCACAGATACGCAGTATTTT
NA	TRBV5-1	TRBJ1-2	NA	CASSLSGDNLNYGYTF	TGCGCCAGCAGCTTGTCGGGGGACAACCTTAACTATGGCTACACCTTC
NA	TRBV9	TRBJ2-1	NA	CASSVDRAEQFF	TGTGCCAGCAGCGTAGACCGTGCTGAGCAGTTCTTC
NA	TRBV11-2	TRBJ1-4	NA	CASSLEAAPNEKLFF	TGTGCCAGCAGCTTAGAGGCAGCCCCGAATGAAAAACTGTTTTTT
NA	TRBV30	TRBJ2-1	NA	CAWSVNQRQYNEQFF	TGTGCCTGGAGTGTAAACCAGCGGCAGTACAATGAGCAGTTCTTC
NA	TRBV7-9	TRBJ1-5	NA	CASSLEGDGNQPQHF	TGTGCCAGCAGCTTAGAGGGGGACGGCAATCAGCCCCAGCATTTT
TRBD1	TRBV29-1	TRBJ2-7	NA	CSGSPGQGREQYF	TGCAGCGGATCCCCGGGACAGGGCAGGGAGCAGTACTTC
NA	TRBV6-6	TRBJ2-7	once	CASSSTTTSPYEQYF	TGTGCCAGCAGTTCCACAACTACCAGCCCCTACGAGCAGTACTTC
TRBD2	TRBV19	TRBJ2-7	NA	CASSIGLAEAYEQYF	TGTGCCAGTAGTATAGGACTAGCGGAGGCCTACGAGCAGTACTTC
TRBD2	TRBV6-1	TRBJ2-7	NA	CASSEAAGGRLDEQYF	TGTGCCAGCAGTGAAGCGGCCGGCGGGAGACTCGACGAGCAGTACTTC
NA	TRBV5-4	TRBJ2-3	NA	CASSSQSLDTQYF	TGTGCCAGCAGCTCCCAGTCATTAGATACGCAGTATTTT
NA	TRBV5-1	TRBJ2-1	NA	CASSNRVGNEQFF	TGCGCCAGCAGCAACAGGGTTGGGAATGAGCAGTTCTTC
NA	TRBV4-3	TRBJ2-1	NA	CASSQRPVNEQFF	TGCGCCAGCAGCCAAAGGCCCGTCAATGAGCAGTTCTTC
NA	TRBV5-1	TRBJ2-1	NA	CASSPTHPTEQFF	TGCGCCAGCAGCCCCACCCATCCGACTGAGCAGTTCTTC
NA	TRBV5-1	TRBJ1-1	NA	CASSLDSPGTEAFF	TGCGCCAGCAGCTTGGACAGCCCGGGCACTGAAGCTTTCTTT
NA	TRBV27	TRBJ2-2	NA	CASSLLALTHENTGELFF	TGTGCCAGCAGTTTACTAGCCTTGACACACGAGAACACCGGGGAGCTGTTTTTT
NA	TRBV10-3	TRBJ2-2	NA	CAISEPTRGAGELFF	TGTGCCATCAGTGAGCCGACAAGAGGTGCCGGGGAGCTGTTTTTT
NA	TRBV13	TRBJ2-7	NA	CASSLRRDTPYEQYF	TGTGCCAGCAGCTTAAGGCGGGACACACCCTACGAGCAGTACTTC
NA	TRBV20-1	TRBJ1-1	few	CSARWADEAFF	TGCAGTGCTAGATGGGCGGACGAAGCTTTCTTT